One T cell receptor (beta chain) is described in this entry. This specimen comes from a study of blood T cell repertoires in COVID-19. Study context: Donors in the United States, Italy and Spain gave samples during acute or convalescent COVID-19. PBMCs, B-cell-depleted T cells, or T cells provided the cDNA or gDNA that made up the material.

How the authors handled the data: Reference gene primer amplification gave estimated nucleated cell counts. Method: immunoSEQ multiplex PCR; TCRdb's copy keeps in-frame clones and lacks some. V and J calls and clone size are given by that table; D and trimming were obtained from the DNA. The sample lists roughly 140,000 clones; around 80% were seen once. Germline V gene sequence: CDR1 SGHRS, CDR2 YFSETQ. V gave up 4 bases and J gave up 2 bases, with 21 bases separating them. The CDR3 covers 17 residues. The sample consisted of peripheral blood. This receptor was obtained from a woman in her forties or fifties in a cohort sampled during active or convalescent COVID-19. This chain links TRBV5-1 with TRBJ2-5, with a weak D call TRBD1 (5 bases). In nucleotides, the CDR3 is TGCGCCAGCAGCCCCACAGGTGGGCGGACAAAACAAGAGACCCAGTACTTC. Protein: CASSPTGGRTKQETQYF.